The 26 T cell receptor beta chains presented below share a single source sample, sequenced in a study of regulatory T cells in long-lasting Graves disease. Described time point: persistent/refractory GD, antithyroid drugs over 5 years with positive TRAb. Isolated PBMC RNA provided the starting material for the TCR library. iRepertoire HTBI primers and Arm-PCR of CDR3 regions built TCR beta libraries. TCRdb reprocessed the multiplex PCR reads via MiXCR and lists one record per CDR3 protein. The sample holds approximately 400,000 distinct CDR3 sequences; 23% are singletons and the top ten take about a quarter. The sample in question was peripheral blood mononuclear cells (PBMCs), obtained when the disease was refractory, from a patient treated with antithyroid drugs. The receptors derive from a female donor with Graves disease.

This clonotype was observed a handful of times. The chain combines TRBV7-2 with TRBJ2-5, with D possibly being TRBD2 (6 bases). The germline gives CDR1 SGHTA, CDR2 FQGNSA. Trimming removed 6 bases at V and 5 bases at J, with 16 bases between. This CDR3 is 14 amino acids long. The CDR3: CASSGDFVRETQYF. CDR3 DNA: TGTGCCAGCAGTGGGGACTTCGTACGGGAGACCCAGTACTTC.

In this sample, this clonotype turned up many times. The CDR3 DNA reads as TGTGCCAGCACCCGACAGTCCCAAGAGACCCAGTACTTC. The encoded protein is CASTRQSQETQYF. V gene TRBV12-3 or TRBV12-4 combines with J gene TRBJ2-5; a weak D match, TRBD1 (5 bases). V lost 7 bases and J lost 1, with 10 bases in between. This CDR3 is built from 13 residues.

Many counts were recorded for this clonotype. The chain couples TRBV15 to TRBJ1-1; no clear D gene. Trimming cost V 2 bases and J 0 bases, with 16 bases left between them. The CDR3 is made up of 17 amino acids. CDR1 LNHNV and CDR2 YYDKDF come from the germline V gene (reference sequence). CDR3 sequence reads: CATSRTAGLLLNTEAFF. CDR3 nucleotides: TGTGCCACCAGCAGAACAGCGGGCTTGCTTTTGAACACTGAAGCTTTCTTT.

This clonotype was detected only a few times. The chain joins TRBV27 to TRBJ1-2; D is ambiguous. There are 17 residues in the CDR3. V was clipped by 5 bases and J by 1 base, with 20 bases between them. Per germline, CDR1 MNHEY and CDR2 SMNVEV (reference sequence). The CDR3 region has the DNA TGTGCCAGCAGTCCCGGAAAGGGTCAGAACTTTAACTATGGCTACACCTTC. Translated: CASSPGKGQNFNYGYTF.

This clonotype has a handful of counts. The rearrangement joins TRBV9 to TRBJ2-7, with 10 bases aligning to TRBD2. This CDR3 has 16 amino acids. V lost 0 bases and J lost 2; bases outside the gene matches: 5. Germline CDR1 SGDLS, CDR2 YYNGEE. The CDR3 DNA sequence: TGTGCCAGCAGCGTAGACTCTAGCGGGAGTCCCTACGAGCAGTACTTC. It specifies CASSVDSSGSPYEQYF.

This clonotype was seen a few times. CDR3 DNA: TGTGCCAGCACCCACCACGAGGGGAAAGACAGGATCTATGGCTACACCTTC. The encoded protein is CASTHHEGKDRIYGYTF. The chain carries TRBV6-7 and TRBJ1-2, with D perhaps matching TRBD1 (6 bases). TRBV6-7 is designated an ORF whose function remains uncertain. V was trimmed by 7 bases and J by 4 bases, leaving 25 bases between them. The CDR3 is 17 residues long.

This clonotype was recorded many times. The chain uses TRBV27 and TRBJ1-1; no reliable D call. The CDR3 extends over 13 amino acids. V shed 1 base and J shed 3 bases, with 6 bases lying between them. Germline values: CDR1 MNHEY, CDR2 SMNVEV (reference sequence). The CDR3, as DNA: TGTGCCAGCAGTTTATTTGGTGACACTGAAGCTTTCTTT. Translating gives CASSLFGDTEAFF.

The CDR3 bases are TGTGCCAGCAGCTTAGAGGAAAGCCCTGGAAACACCATATATTTT. Translation gives CASSLEESPGNTIYF. The chain uses TRBV2 and TRBJ1-3; D uncertain. This CDR3 region has 15 residues. V dropped 6 bases and J dropped 2 bases, with 14 bases sitting between them. Germline CDR1 is SNHLY and CDR2 is FYNNEI.

Worth noting for this clonotype: A much larger clonotype is one base distant, so this may be a read error. The genes are TRBV12-3 or TRBV12-4 and TRBJ2-7; tentatively, D is TRBD1 (6 bases). Trimming cost V 8 bases and J 6 bases, with 17 bases left between them. The CDR3 is 13 amino acids. The CDR3 loop is CASGPGHSGEQYF. The DNA of the CDR3 is TGTGCCAGCGGACCGGGACATTCGGGCGAGCAGTACTTC.

In this sample, this clonotype turned up a few times. This rearrangement joins TRBV5-5 to TRBJ2-2; 12 bases match TRBD1. The trim removed 2 bases at V and 9 bases at J, leaving 8 bases unmatched. The CDR3 has 16 amino acids. The germline V gene has CDR1 SGHKS and CDR2 YYEKEE (reference sequence). The CDR3 sequence: CASSFVPGQGARELFF. In DNA form, the CDR3 reads TGTGCCAGCAGCTTTGTCCCGGGACAGGGGGCCCGGGAGCTGTTTTTT. Full variable domain (rest looked up from reference TRBV5-5 and TRBJ2-2): DAGVTQSPTHLIKTRGQQVTLRCSPISGHKSVSWYQQVLGQGPQFIFQYYEKEERGRGNFPDRFSARQFPNYSSELNVNALLLGDSALYLCASSFVPGQGARELFFGEGSRLTVL.

This clonotype was counted a few times. This chain joins TRBV7-3 and TRBJ2-2; D could derive from TRBD1 or TRBD2 (5 bases each). The V and J ends lost 5 bases and 4 bases respectively, with 14 bases between them. The length of the CDR3 is 15 residues. From germline, CDR1 is SGHTA and CDR2 FQGTGA. CDR3: CASSTLSGRTGELFF. The CDR3 coding sequence is TGTGCCAGCAGCACCCTGTCGGGGCGCACCGGGGAGCTGTTTTTT.

This clonotype turned up a few times. V gene TRBV19 combines with J gene TRBJ1-1, with TRBD1 matching 7 bases. CDR1 and CDR2 (germline): LNHDA, SQIVND (reference sequence). The length of the CDR3 is 14 residues. V was clipped by 1 base and J by 4 bases; unmatched bases: 3. CDR3 DNA sequence: TGTGCCAGTAGTATAGGACGACAGGGCACTGAAGCTTTCTTT. Amino acid sequence: CASSIGRQGTEAFF. Full variable domain (missing parts from reference TRBV19 and TRBJ1-1): DGGITQSPKYLFRKEGQNVTLSCEQNLNHDAMYWYRQDPGQGLRLIYYSQIVNDFQKGDIAEGYSVSREKKESFPLTVTSAQKNPTAFYLCASSIGRQGTEAFFGQGTRLTVV.

This clonotype was seen a handful of times. The chain uses TRBV5-1 and TRBJ2-7; 13 bases map to TRBD2. V trimming: 2 bases; J trimming: 0 bases; junction bases outside the gene matches: 14. This CDR3 is 20 amino acids long. The germline V gene has CDR1 SGHRS and CDR2 YFSETQ. The CDR3 DNA follows: TGCGCCAGCAGCTTAACTTACCCCGGACTAGCGGGAGATCACTCCTACGAGCAGTACTTC. Protein product: CASSLTYPGLAGDHSYEQYF.

Worth noting for this clonotype: This sequence may be a read error, since a much larger clone differs from it by one base. The chain links TRBV20-1 to TRBJ1-2; 10 bases align to TRBD1. This CDR3 region has 14 residues. Per germline, CDR1 DFQATT and CDR2 SNEGSKA (reference sequence). DNA for the CDR3: TGCAGTGCTAGACGGGACAGGGGAGACTATGGCTACGCCTTC. It codes for CSARRDRGDYGYAF.

This clonotype was seen more than once but under ten times. CDR3 amino acids: CASSDPSGGDTEAFF. CDR3 nucleotides: TGTGCCAGCAGTGACCCGTCGGGGGGGGACACTGAAGCTTTCTTT. The chain links TRBV6-2 or TRBV6-3 to TRBJ1-1, with a possible D match to TRBD1 (5 bases). CDR1 and CDR2 from the germline V gene are MNHEY and SVGEGT. V was pared by 5 bases and J by 3 bases, with 16 bases between. The CDR3 loop spans 15 amino acids.

This sequence joins TRBV4-1 and TRBJ1-2; maybe TRBD1 (6 bases). Trimming removed 3 bases at V and 7 bases at J, with 18 bases between. The CDR3 length is 15 residues. Germline V gene sequence: CDR1 MGHRA, CDR2 YSYEKL. In DNA, the CDR3 is TGCGCCAGCAGCCATGGATCAATTAGGGGGAGTGGCTACACCTTC. The encoded protein is CASSHGSIRGSGYTF.

The table lists this clonotype with a few counts. The gene calls are TRBV29-1 and TRBJ1-1, with no clear D. Germline CDR1 is SQVTM and CDR2 is ANQGSEA. The CDR3 sequence is 12 residues long. V lost 4 bases, J lost 1 base, and 7 bases lay in between. The CDR3 DNA reads TGCAGCGTTGGTCAGGCGAACACTGAAGCTTTCTTT. The encoded protein is CSVGQANTEAFF.

J is TRBJ1-1 and V is TRBV19, with 7 nucleotides matching TRBD1. CDR1 LNHDA and CDR2 SQIVND come from the germline V gene (reference sequence). V was pared by 8 bases and J by 2 bases, with 14 bases of the junction left unmatched. The CDR3 consists of 16 residues. CDR3 bases: TGTGCCAGTTTCCGATCAAACAGGGGACTTAACACTGAAGCTTTCTTT. Its protein is CASFRSNRGLNTEAFF.

The chain couples TRBV4-2 to TRBJ2-5; the D call may be TRBD1 or TRBD2 (5 bases each). This CDR3 is 15 amino acids long. V dropped 0 bases and J dropped 10 bases, with 18 bases sitting between them. Germline V gene lookup returns CDR1 LGHNA and CDR2 YNFKEQ. In DNA, the CDR3 is TGTGCCAGCAGCCAAGAGGGGGTAGTAATCGGGGACCAGTACTTC. Translation: CASSQEGVVIGDQYF.

This clonotype showed up just a few times. V usage is TRBV6-1 and J usage is TRBJ1-1, with 8 bases fitting TRBD1. Germline trimming cut 4 bases from V and 7 bases from J; bases unmatched to any gene: 11. The CDR3 consists of 15 residues. Germline V CDR1 and CDR2: MNHNS, SASEGT. This chain's CDR3 is CASSAIGQGAIEAFF. In DNA, the CDR3 is TGTGCCAGCAGTGCCATAGGACAGGGCGCGATTGAAGCTTTCTTT.

V usage is TRBV30 and J usage is TRBJ2-7; 8 bases map to TRBD2. Germline V CDR1 and CDR2: GTSNPN, SVGIG (reference sequence). V lost 1 base, J lost 1 base, and 3 bases stayed unmatched. The CDR3 runs to 14 residues. CDR3 coding DNA: TGTGCCTGGAGTGGGGGGACTAGGTCCTACGAGCAGTACTTC. Its translation is CAWSGGTRSYEQYF.

As regards this clonotype: A read error may explain this, as a much larger clone is one base away. This rearrangement joins TRBV2 to TRBJ1-2; D gene uncertain. Germline CDR1 is SNHLY and CDR2 is FYNNEI. V was shortened by 1 base and J by 3 bases, with 9 bases between the two germline ends. The CDR3 contains 14 residues. CDR3 protein: CASSEDTGYYGYTF. CDR3 DNA: TGTGCCAGCAGTGAAGACACTGGATACTATGGCTACACCTTC. Using reference TRBV2 and TRBJ1-2 for the parts outside the CDR3, the full variable domain is EPEVTQTPSHQVTQMGQEVILRCVPISNHLYFYWYRQILGQKVEFLVSFYNNEISEKSEIFDDQFSVERPDGSNFTLKIRSTKLEDSAMYFCASSEDTGYYGYTFGSGTRLTVV.

The sample holds many counts of this clonotype. DNA of the CDR3: TGTGCCAGCGTCCGAGAGGCCCGGGGCGCCTATGGCTACACCTTC. This translates into CASVREARGAYGYTF. The chain links TRBV2 to TRBJ1-2; D perhaps matches TRBD1 (5 bases). This CDR3 spans 15 amino acids. Looked up from germline, CDR1 is SNHLY and CDR2 is FYNNEI. Trimming left V 8 bases short and J 4 bases short, with 20 bases between.

V and J are TRBV28 and TRBJ2-4, with 14 bases aligning to TRBD2. V lost 5 bases, J lost 8 bases, and 8 bases stayed unmatched. The germline V gene has CDR1 MDHEN and CDR2 SYDVKM. This CDR3 is 16 amino acids long. Here the CDR3 reads CASSIPGGLAGDIQYF. The CDR3 coding sequence is TGTGCCAGCAGTATACCAGGGGGACTAGCGGGAGACATTCAGTACTTC.

The chain employs TRBV7-2 and TRBJ1-1, with TRBD1 identical over 7 bases. The length of the CDR3 is 15 residues. With V trimmed by 5 bases and J by 5 bases, 11 bases remained unmatched. CDR1 and CDR2 from the germline V gene are SGHTA and FQGNSA. The CDR3 DNA reads as TGTGCCAGCAGCGTAGGACCGACAGGGCGAACTGAAGCTTTCTTT. Translating gives CASSVGPTGRTEAFF.

This clonotype was seen repeatedly, ten times or more. The gene calls are TRBV28 and TRBJ2-5; perhaps D is TRBD1 or TRBD2 (7 bases each). Germline V lookup: CDR1 MDHEN, CDR2 SYDVKM. The CDR3 covers 15 residues. V was cut by 3 bases and J by 10 bases, with 21 bases left in between. Here the CDR3 DNA reads TGTGCCAGCAGTTTGGCGTCTAGCGGCCCAGGGGGCCAGTACTTC. Translated, it gives CASSLASSGPGGQYF.